Listed below are T cell receptor beta chains from one sample, sequenced in a study of T cells expressing NK-cell markers. After re-calling the 5' RACE reads, TCRdb lists one entry per CDR3 protein, DNA absent. Its listing shows about half a million distinct CDR3 sequences. The sample comprised blood T cells: a sorted CD56 or NKG2C T cell subset, CD4+ or CD8+ T cells, or bulk PBMC T cells (not recorded which). The receptors stem from a woman between 50 and 59 years old in good health. The CDR3 runs from the conserved cysteine through the conserved F or W.

j_call,v_call,cdr3_aa
TRBJ2-1,TRBV6-5,CATKGLAGGDEQFF
TRBJ1-1,TRBV6-1,CASSFSPNKNTEAFF
TRBJ2-1,TRBV2,CASSDSRLAGGNEQFF
TRBJ2-3,TRBV7-7,CASSQMTSGIGDTQYF
TRBJ2-2,TRBV9,CASSVVSGPTGELFF
TRBJ1-3,TRBV20-1,CSASGPNSGNTIYF
TRBJ1-2,TRBV9,CASSPAGGLGGYTF
TRBJ2-1,TRBV7-2,CASSLVPTMGEQFF
TRBJ1-2,TRBV24-1,CATSDPDRGRGYTF
TRBJ2-1,TRBV12-3/TRBV12-4,CASIPGLAGHNEQFF
TRBJ2-3,TRBV29-1,CSVAAASTDTQYF
TRBJ2-5,TRBV5-1,CASSPGSLRTGKETQYF
TRBJ1-4,TRBV27,CASSLEGGVSNEKLFF
TRBJ2-2,TRBV5-1,CASSLADSPYTGELFF
TRBJ1-2,TRBV5-1,CASSFPGTNYTF
TRBJ1-2,TRBV5-1,CASSLVPAGEYGYTF
TRBJ2-1,TRBV12-3/TRBV12-4,CASRDSPNNEQFF
TRBJ2-1,TRBV12-3/TRBV12-4,CASSLGGGAPPAFF
TRBJ2-7,TRBV15,CATSPGLAENYEQYF
TRBJ1-2,TRBV20-1,CSAILGGGDGYTF
TRBJ1-2,TRBV6-5,CASSRDSVGNYGYTF
TRBJ1-1,TRBV12-3/TRBV12-4,CASSLVAGIEAFF
TRBJ2-1,TRBV10-3,CAISPRGNEQFF
TRBJ2-7,TRBV5-1,CASSWAGTSYEQYF
TRBJ2-5,TRBV7-6,CASSSGQELQETQYF
TRBJ2-1,TRBV12-3/TRBV12-4,CASSSSSSVSYNEQFF
TRBJ2-1,TRBV19,CASSLIAGTYNEQFF
TRBJ2-1,TRBV7-8,CASADGGRAIYEQFF
TRBJ2-1,TRBV6-6,CASSYSAGPNNEQFF
TRBJ2-1,TRBV12-3/TRBV12-4,CASSLAGPFGEQFF
TRBJ2-1,TRBV7-9,CASSSGQGASNEQFF
TRBJ1-2,TRBV5-1,CASSLAGTGGNGYTF
TRBJ2-3,TRBV5-6,CASSLRQGGNTQYF
TRBJ2-1,TRBV20-1,CSAKELAGGRNEQFF
TRBJ1-2,TRBV24-1,CATSGILGQDNYGYTF
TRBJ2-1,TRBV27,CASSLRYPTGGPYNEQFF
TRBJ1-2,TRBV5-1,CASSFDNPNYGYTF
TRBJ1-1,TRBV18,CASSEQGEVMNTEAFF